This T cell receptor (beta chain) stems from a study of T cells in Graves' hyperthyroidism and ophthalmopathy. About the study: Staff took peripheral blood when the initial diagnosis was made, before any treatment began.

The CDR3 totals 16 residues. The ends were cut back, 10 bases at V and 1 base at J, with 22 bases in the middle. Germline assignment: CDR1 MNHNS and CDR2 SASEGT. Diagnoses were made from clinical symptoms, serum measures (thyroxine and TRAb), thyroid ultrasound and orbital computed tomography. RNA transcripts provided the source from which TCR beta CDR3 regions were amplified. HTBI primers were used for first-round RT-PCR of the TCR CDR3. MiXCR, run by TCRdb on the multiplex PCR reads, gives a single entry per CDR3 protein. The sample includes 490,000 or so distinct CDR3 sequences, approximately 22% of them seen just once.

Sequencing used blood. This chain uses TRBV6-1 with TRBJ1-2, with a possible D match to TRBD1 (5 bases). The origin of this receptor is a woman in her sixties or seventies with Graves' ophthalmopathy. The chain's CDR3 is CATLGQGGDVNYGYTF. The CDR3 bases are TGTGCCACCCTAGGGCAAGGTGGGGACGTTAACTATGGCTACACCTTC.